The rows below give T cell receptor beta chains drawn from one sample of a study of PD-L1 blockade in urothelial cancer. Libraries were prepared by immunoSEQ multiplex PCR; TCRdb keeps only in-frame clonotypes and omits some of them. The top ten clones hold approximately 14% of a sample with 32,000 or so clones, under 90% of them seen once. The sample consisted of PBMCs, taken around atezolizumab (anti-PD-L1) treatment. The source is a man aged 55 to 70 with urothelial cancer. CDR3s include the opening cysteine and the closing phenylalanine or tryptophan. The D gene is left open where the match is weak. Only part of the rows carry a size: once, few, many, or a class if the clone is expanded.

v_gene: TRBV9; abundance: NA; j_gene: TRBJ2-7; d_gene: NA; CDR3aa: CASSETWDINYEQYF; CDR3nt: TGTGCCAGCAGCGAGACCTGGGACATCAACTACGAGCAGTACTTC
v_gene: TRBV2; abundance: NA; j_gene: TRBJ2-2; d_gene: TRBD1; CDR3aa: CASRGGQGNTGELFF; CDR3nt: TGTGCCAGCAGGGGGGGACAGGGGAACACCGGGGAGCTGTTTTTT
v_gene: TRBV7-9; abundance: NA; j_gene: TRBJ1-1; d_gene: NA; CDR3aa: CASSLQGTGNTEAFF; CDR3nt: TGTGCCAGCAGCTTACAGGGGACGGGGAACACTGAAGCTTTCTTT
v_gene: TRBV6-5; abundance: NA; j_gene: TRBJ1-1; d_gene: NA; CDR3aa: CASSYSNGRDTEAFF; CDR3nt: TGTGCCAGCAGTTACTCGAACGGGCGGGACACTGAAGCTTTCTTT
v_gene: TRBV9; abundance: NA; j_gene: TRBJ1-3; d_gene: TRBD1; CDR3aa: CASSLQDRNSGNTIYF; CDR3nt: TGTGCCAGCAGCCTACAGGACAGGAACTCTGGAAACACCATATATTTT
v_gene: TRBV19; abundance: NA; j_gene: TRBJ2-3; d_gene: NA; CDR3aa: CASSPGGIPTDTQYF; CDR3nt: TGTGCCAGTAGCCCCGGGGGTATCCCCACAGATACGCAGTATTTT
v_gene: TRBV10-3; abundance: NA; j_gene: TRBJ1-1; d_gene: NA; CDR3aa: CAIREEGVITEAFF; CDR3nt: TGTGCCATCAGGGAGGAGGGCGTGATTACTGAAGCTTTCTTT
v_gene: TRBV5-6; abundance: NA; j_gene: TRBJ2-3; d_gene: NA; CDR3aa: CASSLAGKPDTQYF; CDR3nt: TGTGCCAGCAGCTTGGCCGGGAAGCCAGATACGCAGTATTTT
v_gene: TRBV5-1; abundance: once; j_gene: TRBJ2-3; d_gene: TRBD2; CDR3aa: CASAGGTLTDTQYF; CDR3nt: TGCGCCAGCGCGGGGGGAACATTGACAGATACGCAGTATTTT
v_gene: TRBV18; abundance: NA; j_gene: TRBJ2-2; d_gene: TRBD2; CDR3aa: CTSSQLAGVETGELFF; CDR3nt: TGTACCAGCTCACAACTAGCGGGAGTTGAAACCGGGGAGCTGTTTTTT
v_gene: TRBV5-5; abundance: NA; j_gene: TRBJ1-5; d_gene: TRBD1; CDR3aa: CASSWTPGQGNQPQHF; CDR3nt: TGTGCCAGCAGCTGGACCCCGGGACAGGGTAATCAGCCCCAGCATTTT
v_gene: TRBV2; abundance: once; j_gene: TRBJ2-5; d_gene: TRBD2; CDR3aa: CASRQGLAGQETQYF; CDR3nt: TGTGCCAGCAGGCAGGGACTAGCGGGACAAGAGACCCAGTACTTC
v_gene: TRBV5-4; abundance: NA; j_gene: TRBJ1-3; d_gene: NA; CDR3aa: CASSTAGRGNTIYF; CDR3nt: TGTGCCAGCAGCACGGCAGGGCGCGGAAACACCATATATTTT
v_gene: TRBV21-1; abundance: NA; j_gene: TRBJ2-5; d_gene: NA; CDR3aa: CASSKVRDRGLEETQYF; CDR3nt: TGTGCCAGCAGCAAAGTGCGGGACAGGGGGCTTGAAGAGACCCAGTACTTC
v_gene: TRBV18; abundance: NA; j_gene: TRBJ2-7; d_gene: TRBD2; CDR3aa: CASSRGLAGEYEQYF; CDR3nt: TGTGCCAGCTCACGGGGACTAGCGGGAGAGTACGAGCAGTACTTC
v_gene: TRBV7-2; abundance: NA; j_gene: TRBJ1-1; d_gene: NA; CDR3aa: CASSGQLMNTEAFF; CDR3nt: TGTGCCAGCAGTGGACAGCTCATGAACACTGAAGCTTTCTTT
v_gene: TRBV7-9; abundance: few; j_gene: TRBJ1-2; d_gene: NA; CDR3aa: CASSSFRDTNGYTF; CDR3nt: TGTGCCAGCAGCTCCTTCCGGGACACGAATGGCTACACCTTC
v_gene: TRBV7-2; abundance: NA; j_gene: TRBJ1-1; d_gene: TRBD1; CDR3aa: CASSVVGQLNTEAFF; CDR3nt: TGTGCCAGCAGCGTCGTGGGACAGCTGAACACTGAAGCTTTCTTT
v_gene: TRBV5-4; abundance: NA; j_gene: TRBJ2-7; d_gene: NA; CDR3aa: CASSADRGIYEQYF; CDR3nt: TGTGCCAGCAGCGCGGACAGAGGTATCTACGAGCAGTACTTC
v_gene: TRBV5-1; abundance: NA; j_gene: TRBJ1-3; d_gene: NA; CDR3aa: CASSLTHGDTDTIYF; CDR3nt: TGCGCCAGCAGCCTCACCCACGGGGACACGGACACCATATATTTT
v_gene: TRBV19; abundance: NA; j_gene: TRBJ1-4; d_gene: NA; CDR3aa: CASSKELPREKLFF; CDR3nt: TGTGCCAGTAGTAAGGAACTCCCCAGGGAAAAACTGTTTTTT
v_gene: TRBV7-3; abundance: NA; j_gene: TRBJ2-1; d_gene: TRBD2; CDR3aa: CASSSIAGAYNEQFF; CDR3nt: TGTGCCAGCAGCTCCATAGCGGGAGCCTACAATGAGCAGTTCTTC
v_gene: TRBV5-6; abundance: NA; j_gene: TRBJ2-7; d_gene: NA; CDR3aa: CASSPPWGPGSYEQYF; CDR3nt: TGTGCCAGCAGCCCGCCATGGGGCCCCGGCTCCTACGAGCAGTACTTC
v_gene: TRBV7-9; abundance: NA; j_gene: TRBJ1-4; d_gene: TRBD1; CDR3aa: CASSRLSGTGTNEKLFF; CDR3nt: TGTGCCAGCAGCCGTCTCTCCGGGACAGGGACTAATGAAAAACTGTTTTTT
v_gene: TRBV9; abundance: NA; j_gene: TRBJ2-5; d_gene: NA; CDR3aa: CASSARPGQFNPETQYF; CDR3nt: TGTGCCAGCAGCGCCCGCCCCGGACAGTTTAACCCAGAGACCCAGTACTTC
v_gene: TRBV28; abundance: NA; j_gene: TRBJ2-5; d_gene: TRBD1; CDR3aa: CASSPQQGAGETQYF; CDR3nt: TGTGCCAGCAGTCCTCAGCAGGGGGCAGGAGAGACCCAGTACTTC
v_gene: TRBV7-2; abundance: NA; j_gene: TRBJ1-4; d_gene: NA; CDR3aa: CASSLKGRRAPNEKLFF; CDR3nt: TGTGCCAGCAGCTTAAAAGGGCGGAGGGCCCCCAATGAAAAACTGTTTTTT
v_gene: TRBV5-6; abundance: NA; j_gene: TRBJ1-2; d_gene: NA; CDR3aa: CASSLVLEYGYTF; CDR3nt: TGTGCCAGCAGCTTGGTCCTGGAGTATGGCTACACCTTC
v_gene: TRBV7-3; abundance: NA; j_gene: TRBJ2-7; d_gene: TRBD2; CDR3aa: CASSPGASGSRAYEQYF; CDR3nt: TGTGCCAGCAGCCCAGGGGCTAGCGGGAGTCGAGCCTACGAGCAGTACTTC
v_gene: TRBV15; abundance: NA; j_gene: TRBJ1-3; d_gene: TRBD1; CDR3aa: CATRIDRVSGNTIYF; CDR3nt: TGTGCCACTAGAATTGACAGGGTCTCTGGAAACACCATATATTTT
v_gene: TRBV7-2; abundance: NA; j_gene: TRBJ1-1; d_gene: TRBD1; CDR3aa: CASSYRGRGTEAFF; CDR3nt: TGTGCCAGCAGCTACAGGGGAAGGGGCACTGAAGCTTTCTTT
v_gene: TRBV28; abundance: NA; j_gene: TRBJ2-2; d_gene: TRBD2; CDR3aa: CASGTSGRVTGELFF; CDR3nt: TGTGCCAGCGGGACTAGCGGGAGAGTAACCGGGGAGCTGTTTTTT
v_gene: TRBV6-5; abundance: NA; j_gene: TRBJ2-5; d_gene: TRBD1; CDR3aa: CASSKGQIQETQYF; CDR3nt: TGTGCCAGCAGTAAGGGACAGATACAAGAGACCCAGTACTTC
v_gene: TRBV7-6; abundance: NA; j_gene: TRBJ2-1; d_gene: TRBD2; CDR3aa: CASSLVTSGRAYNEQFF; CDR3nt: TGTGCCAGCAGCTTAGTAACTAGCGGGAGGGCCTACAATGAGCAGTTCTTC
v_gene: TRBV6-5; abundance: NA; j_gene: TRBJ1-1; d_gene: TRBD1; CDR3aa: CASRRQGESTEAFF; CDR3nt: TGTGCCAGCAGGCGACAGGGTGAGAGCACTGAAGCTTTCTTT
v_gene: TRBV11-1; abundance: NA; j_gene: TRBJ2-1; d_gene: NA; CDR3aa: CASSLRQPQNEQFF; CDR3nt: TGTGCCAGCAGCTTACGCCAACCTCAGAATGAGCAGTTCTTC
v_gene: TRBV5-1; abundance: once; j_gene: TRBJ2-4; d_gene: NA; CDR3aa: CASSQNRVGNIQYF; CDR3nt: TGCGCCAGCAGCCAAAACAGGGTAGGGAACATTCAGTACTTC
v_gene: TRBV28; abundance: NA; j_gene: TRBJ1-1; d_gene: NA; CDR3aa: CASSRGMNTEAFF; CDR3nt: TGTGCCAGCAGCCGGGGAATGAACACTGAAGCTTTCTTT
v_gene: TRBV11-2; abundance: once; j_gene: TRBJ1-4; d_gene: TRBD1; CDR3aa: CASSLWRTGAEKLFF; CDR3nt: TGTGCCAGCAGCTTATGGCGGACAGGGGCTGAAAAACTGTTTTTT
v_gene: TRBV29-1; abundance: NA; j_gene: TRBJ2-3; d_gene: NA; CDR3aa: CSVRVVPRRDTDTQYF; CDR3nt: TGCAGCGTCAGGGTCGTTCCGAGACGCGACACAGATACGCAGTATTTT
v_gene: TRBV7-3; abundance: NA; j_gene: TRBJ2-1; d_gene: NA; CDR3aa: CASSSGSASSYNEQFF; CDR3nt: TGTGCCAGCAGCTCCGGGAGTGCGAGCTCCTACAATGAGCAGTTCTTC
v_gene: TRBV18; abundance: few; j_gene: TRBJ1-5; d_gene: NA; CDR3aa: CASSRGISNQPQHF; CDR3nt: TGTGCCAGCTCCCGAGGGATTAGCAATCAGCCCCAGCATTTT
v_gene: TRBV2; abundance: NA; j_gene: TRBJ2-1; d_gene: TRBD1; CDR3aa: CASSRDRGINEQFF; CDR3nt: TGTGCCAGCAGTCGGGACAGGGGGATTAATGAGCAGTTCTTC
v_gene: TRBV6-4; abundance: NA; j_gene: TRBJ1-1; d_gene: NA; CDR3aa: CASSDSGPPDTEAFF; CDR3nt: TGTGCCAGCAGTGACTCTGGGCCCCCGGACACTGAAGCTTTCTTT
v_gene: TRBV5-4; abundance: NA; j_gene: TRBJ2-2; d_gene: NA; CDR3aa: CASSRRVQGGAGELFF; CDR3nt: TGTGCCAGCAGCCGCCGAGTCCAGGGTGGGGCCGGGGAGCTGTTTTTT
v_gene: TRBV29-1; abundance: NA; j_gene: TRBJ1-3; d_gene: NA; CDR3aa: CSARLMADTIYF; CDR3nt: TGCAGCGCCCGTCTTATGGCGGACACCATATATTTT
v_gene: TRBV19; abundance: NA; j_gene: TRBJ2-7; d_gene: NA; CDR3aa: CASSIQGLNYEQYF; CDR3nt: TGTGCCAGTAGTATCCAGGGCCTTAACTACGAGCAGTACTTC
v_gene: TRBV27; abundance: NA; j_gene: TRBJ1-4; d_gene: NA; CDR3aa: CASSFVRGAKLFF; CDR3nt: TGTGCCAGCAGTTTTGTCAGGGGCGCAAAACTGTTTTTT
v_gene: TRBV6-9; abundance: few; j_gene: TRBJ2-7; d_gene: NA; CDR3aa: CASSYSRVREQYF; CDR3nt: TGTGCCAGCAGTTATTCGAGGGTTCGCGAGCAGTACTTC
v_gene: TRBV5-4; abundance: NA; j_gene: TRBJ2-2; d_gene: TRBD2; CDR3aa: CASSRGLAGADTGELFF; CDR3nt: TGTGCCAGCAGCCGGGGACTAGCGGGAGCGGACACCGGGGAGCTGTTTTTT
v_gene: TRBV28; abundance: NA; j_gene: TRBJ1-2; d_gene: NA; CDR3aa: CASSLIGGGGYTF; CDR3nt: TGTGCCAGCAGTTTAATCGGGGGGGGAGGCTACACCTTC
v_gene: TRBV19; abundance: NA; j_gene: TRBJ2-3; d_gene: TRBD2; CDR3aa: CASSIGIVGGSDTQYF; CDR3nt: TGTGCCAGTAGTATAGGAATAGTGGGGGGGTCAGATACGCAGTATTTT
v_gene: TRBV7-2; abundance: NA; j_gene: TRBJ2-2; d_gene: TRBD2; CDR3aa: CATTPRLAGSELFF; CDR3nt: TGTGCCACTACCCCCAGGCTAGCGGGATCCGAGCTGTTTTTT
v_gene: TRBV19; abundance: NA; j_gene: TRBJ2-7; d_gene: TRBD1; CDR3aa: CASSITGGGYEQYF; CDR3nt: TGTGCCAGTAGTATTACAGGGGGCGGCTACGAGCAGTACTTC
v_gene: TRBV5-4; abundance: NA; j_gene: TRBJ2-1; d_gene: TRBD2; CDR3aa: CASNPGLAGFNEQFF; CDR3nt: TGTGCCAGCAATCCGGGACTAGCCGGATTCAATGAGCAGTTCTTC
v_gene: TRBV20-1; abundance: once; j_gene: TRBJ1-4; d_gene: NA; CDR3aa: CSARQERKLFF; CDR3nt: TGCAGTGCCAGACAGGAAAGGAAACTGTTTTTT
v_gene: TRBV5-6; abundance: NA; j_gene: TRBJ2-2; d_gene: TRBD2; CDR3aa: CASSLGLASGELFF; CDR3nt: TGTGCCAGCAGCCTGGGACTAGCGAGCGGGGAGCTGTTTTTT
v_gene: TRBV11-2; abundance: few; j_gene: TRBJ2-3; d_gene: TRBD2; CDR3aa: CASSLGLAGSRSTDTQYF; CDR3nt: TGTGCCAGCAGCTTAGGACTAGCGGGGAGTAGGAGCACAGATACGCAGTATTTT